These 10 T cell receptor beta chains were all obtained from the same sample, sequenced in a study of cytomegalovirus exposure and HLA in healthy donors. Assay: immunoSEQ multiplex PCR; the TCRdb copy retains only in-frame clones and omits some. This table holds some 64,000 clones, around 97% found once. Sequencing was carried out using PBMCs. All receptors come from a woman between 18 and 29 years old in good health and CMV-seropositive.

This clone was recorded once. The chain links TRBV10-3 to TRBJ2-3; D unresolved. V was pared by 6 bases and J by 2 bases, with 12 bases between. The V gene's germline CDR1 is ENHRY and CDR2 SYGVKD. The CDR3 is 14 amino acids. The CDR3 is CAIRAKLITDTQYF. The CDR3 DNA is TGTGCCATCAGAGCGAAACTTATCACAGATACGCAGTATTTT.

The rearrangement joins TRBV28 to TRBJ2-7, with D perhaps matching TRBD1 (6 bases). The CDR3 loop spans 16 amino acids. Trimming left V 2 bases short and J 0 bases short, with 14 bases between. Germline V gene sequence: CDR1 MDHEN, CDR2 SYDVKM. In nucleotides, the CDR3 is TGTGCCAGCAGTTTACCGACAGGAGTATACTCCTACGAGCAGTACTTC. It yields the protein CASSLPTGVYSYEQYF.

The chain uses TRBV6-1 and TRBJ2-7; no clear D. This CDR3 region has 12 residues. The ends were cut back, 7 bases at V and 0 bases at J, with 7 bases in the middle. Germline-derived CDR1 and CDR2 are MNHNS and SASEGT. The chain's CDR3 is CASKAGSYEQYF. In DNA form, the CDR3 reads TGTGCCAGCAAGGCAGGCTCCTACGAGCAGTACTTC.

CDR3 bases: TGTGCCAGCAGACAGGGAGTGGGAGATACGCAGTATTTT. Protein: CASRQGVGDTQYF. This sequence joins TRBV27 and TRBJ2-3; weak D call: TRBD1 (6 bases). With 6 bases removed from V and 5 bases from J, the gap between germline ends came to 12 bases. Germline V gene sequence: CDR1 MNHEY, CDR2 SMNVEV (reference sequence). CDR3 length: 13 amino acids.

The gene calls are TRBV5-1 and TRBJ1-1; the D gene is possibly TRBD1 (5 bases). Per germline, CDR1 SGHRS and CDR2 YFSETQ. The CDR3 has 12 residues. Trimming stripped 3 bases from V and 9 bases from J, with 12 bases between. The CDR3 reads CASSWGEGKAFF. For the CDR3, the DNA is TGCGCCAGCAGCTGGGGGGAGGGGAAAGCTTTCTTT.

The V call is TRBV28, the J call TRBJ2-7, with D unclear. V lost 3 bases to trimming and J lost 1 base, with 10 bases between them. CDR1 and CDR2 from the germline V gene are MDHEN and SYDVKM. CDR3 length equals 14 residues. CDR3 nucleotide sequence: TGTGCCAGCAGTTTCTTACCCACATCCTACGAGCAGTACTTC. Its translation is CASSFLPTSYEQYF.

This chain uses TRBV15 with TRBJ1-1, with 8 bases lining up with TRBD1. The V gene end was trimmed by 1 base and the J gene end by 11 bases; junction bases not matched to a gene: 3. CDR3 length: 12 residues. Germline V gene sequence: CDR1 LNHNV, CDR2 YYDKDF (reference sequence). The CDR3, as DNA: TGTGCCACCAGCAGAGGGACAGGGAGGGCTTTCTTT. It yields the protein CATSRGTGRAFF. Filled out from reference TRBV15 and TRBJ1-1, the complete variable domain reads DAMVIQNPRYQVTQFGKPVTLSCSQTLNHNVMYWYQQKSSQAPKLLFHYYDKDFNNEADTPDNFQSRRPNTSFCFLDIRSPGLGDTAMYLCATSRGTGRAFFGQGTRLTVV.

The chain combines TRBV30 with TRBJ2-5; D not certain. Germline V gene sequence: CDR1 GTSNPN, CDR2 SVGIG (reference sequence). Deletions cut 5 bases from V and 1 base from J, with 8 bases between. The CDR3 extends over 12 amino acids. CDR3 in DNA: TGTGCCTGGTTGACTTTCCAAGAGACCCAGTACTTC. Protein: CAWLTFQETQYF.

The table lists this clone with a count of one. The CDR3 loop reads CASSVQGAKNIQYF. The CDR3 DNA follows: TGTGCCAGTAGTGTACAGGGAGCCAAAAACATTCAGTACTTC. This chain joins TRBV19 and TRBJ2-4; maybe TRBD1 (6 bases). There are 14 residues in the CDR3. From germline, CDR1 is LNHDA and CDR2 SQIVND (reference sequence). Trimming removed 5 bases at V and 0 bases at J, with 8 bases between.

This chain connects TRBV7-2 to TRBJ1-5, with D possibly TRBD1 on 6 matching bases. Trimming pared 4 bases from V and 0 bases from J, leaving 10 bases between. The germline CDR1 and CDR2 sequences are SGHTA and FQGNSA. The CDR3 sequence is 15 residues long. The CDR3 DNA is TGTGCCAGCAGCTGGACAGAGTATAGCAATCAGCCCCAGCATTTT. Translation: CASSWTEYSNQPQHF. Supplemented by reference TRBV7-2 and TRBJ1-5, the full variable domain reads GAGVSQSPSNKVTEKGKDVELRCDPISGHTALYWYRQSLGQGLEFLIYFQGNSAPDKSGLPSDRFSAERTGGSVSTLTIQRTQQEDSAVYLCASSWTEYSNQPQHFGDGTRLSIL.